This T cell receptor beta chain appears in the sequencing data of a study of CD8 T cells in ankylosing spondylitis. Study outcomes and limitations: Some motif variants were previously reported in reactive arthritis synovial fluid and blood. It appeared that ankylosing spondylitis blood was characterized by a TCR beta motif of seven or eight highly homologous variants. Clones linked to disease were reported to show significant enrichment in matched ankylosing spondylitis synovial fluid.

This clonotype showed up just a few times. The antigen remains unidentified. The TCR beta libraries were generated through quantitative 5'-RACE incorporating molecular barcodes. From the 5' RACE reads, TCRdb called clonotypes with MiXCR, one entry per CDR3 protein. The repertoire holds 310,000 or so distinct CDR3 sequences, around 19% seen once, with around 7.8% in the top ten. The CDR3 length is 15 residues. Germline CDR1 reads SGHRS; CDR2 reads YFSETQ. J gave up 0 bases and V 5 bases, and 6 bases lay outside the gene matches. The sample consisted of blood, either unsorted or a sorted T cell fraction (not recorded which). This clonotype was sampled from a male donor with ankylosing spondylitis or in good health (not recorded which). The chain links TRBV5-1 to TRBJ2-3, with 7 bases lining up with TRBD2. The CDR3 spells CASSIPAGSTDTQYF. CDR3 nucleotides: TGCGCCAGCAGTATTCCAGCGGGGAGCACAGATACGCAGTATTTT.